These 29 T cell receptor beta chains came from one sample sequenced in a study of chemoradiotherapy in HPV16-positive cancers. The method was immunoSEQ multiplex PCR; TCRdb's version includes in-frame clones alone and lacks a portion of them. Of 25,000 to 30,000 clones listed, approximately 94% were seen once; the top ten hold around 23%. The sample in question was blood, obtained from a patient who underwent chemoradiotherapy. These receptors originate from a human donor with HPV-associated anogenital cancer.

This clone has a single count. The rearrangement uses TRBV4-2 and TRBJ1-4; 10 positions agree with TRBD1. CDR1 is LGHNA and CDR2 is YNFKEQ in the germline V gene. This CDR3 spans 16 amino acids. After removal of 6 bases from V and 7 bases from J, the junction contained 11 bases not matched to a gene. CDR3 sequence (DNA): TGTGCCAGCAGTCGTCCGGGACAGGGGAGTCGTGAAAAACTGTTTTTT. Amino acids: CASSRPGQGSREKLFF.

The genes are TRBV5-1 and TRBJ2-7; 12 nucleotides agree with TRBD2. The V gene end was trimmed by 2 bases and the J gene end by 0 bases; junction bases not matched to a gene: 3. This CDR3 comprises 16 residues. In germline, CDR1 is SGHRS, CDR2 YFSETQ. The CDR3 sequence is CASSFTSGGPSYEQYF. CDR3 DNA: TGCGCCAGCAGCTTTACTAGCGGGGGGCCCTCCTACGAGCAGTACTTC.

This sequence joins TRBV5-1 and TRBJ2-7, with D perhaps TRBD2 (5 bases). Trimming removed 2 bases at V and 5 bases at J, with 20 bases between. The length of the CDR3 is 16 residues. CDR1 is SGHRS and CDR2 is YFSETQ in the germline V gene. The DNA of the CDR3 is TGCGCCAGCAGCTTTGAGGTTCATGGTGCGGGCGACGAGCAGTACTTC. The encoded protein is CASSFEVHGAGDEQYF.

About this clone: The junction differs from germline at one of its ends, possibly a read error. The chain links TRBV9 to TRBJ1-3; D is uncertain. The CDR3 is made up of 14 amino acids. Germline V gene lookup returns CDR1 SGDLS and CDR2 YYNGEE. The CDR3, as DNA: TGTGCCAGTAGCGAAGGAAGGGTTGGAAACACCATATATTTT. It codes for CASSEGRVGNTIYF.

The J gene is TRBJ1-1, the V gene TRBV10-3, with D possibly matching TRBD1 (6 bases). The CDR3 has 13 residues. The V end was cut by 4 bases, the J end by 4 bases, with 10 bases between. Germline-derived CDR1 and CDR2 are ENHRY and SYGVKD. CDR3 nucleotide sequence: TGTGCCATCAGTGGCAAGGGGGGCACTGAAGCTTTCTTT. The encoded protein is CAISGKGGTEAFF.

The rearrangement uses TRBV4-1 and TRBJ2-1; D is perhaps TRBD1 or TRBD2 (5 bases each). The CDR3 consists of 16 residues. V was trimmed by 0 bases and J by 7 bases, leaving 16 bases between them. Germline V gene sequence: CDR1 MGHRA, CDR2 YSYEKL. As DNA, the CDR3 is TGCGCCAGCAGCCAAGATCTGTGGGACCGGAGAAATGAGCAGTTCTTC. Its protein product is CASSQDLWDRRNEQFF.

This sequence joins TRBV18 and TRBJ2-3, with TRBD1 identical over 9 bases. The CDR3 totals 15 residues. Germline V gives CDR1 KGHSH, CDR2 LQKENI. V lost 6 bases, J lost 5 bases, and 9 bases stayed unmatched. CDR3 sequence reads: CASSPGTGRRDTQYF. CDR3 DNA: TGTGCCAGCTCCCCCGGGACAGGGAGGCGAGATACGCAGTATTTT.

The chain is built from TRBV19 and TRBJ2-7, with D possibly being TRBD1 (7 bases). There are 12 residues in the CDR3. Trimming removed 9 bases from V and 6 bases from J, with 15 bases in between. The germline CDR1 and CDR2 sequences are LNHDA and SQIVND (reference sequence). CDR3 in DNA: TGTGCCAGCAATAGACAGGGAGGCGAGCAGTACTTC. Amino acids: CASNRQGGEQYF. Combining the CDR3 with reference TRBV19 and TRBJ2-7 gives the whole variable domain DGGITQSPKYLFRKEGQNVTLSCEQNLNHDAMYWYRQDPGQGLRLIYYSQIVNDFQKGDIAEGYSVSREKKESFPLTVTSAQKNPTAFYLCASNRQGGEQYFGPGTRLTVT.

The chain recombines TRBV19 with TRBJ2-2, with D possibly being TRBD2 (8 bases). The CDR3 has 17 amino acids. V was shortened by 7 bases and J by 6 bases, with 24 bases between the two germline ends. CDR1 and CDR2 (germline): LNHDA, SQIVND (reference sequence). The CDR3 region has the DNA TGTGCCAGTAAATCGGGAGGGGGCGCGGTGGAGGCCGGGGAGCTGTTTTTT. Its protein is CASKSGGGAVEAGELFF.

This chain joins TRBV19 and TRBJ1-2, with D hard to call. The CDR3 loop spans 10 amino acids. The V end was cut by 11 bases, the J end by 7 bases, with 11 bases between. Germline V lookup: CDR1 LNHDA, CDR2 SQIVND (reference sequence). CDR3 in amino acids: CAPALIGYTF. CDR3 DNA sequence: TGTGCCCCCGCTTTGATTGGCTACACCTTC.

This clone has more than one count but fewer than ten. The chain combines TRBV11-2 with TRBJ1-5; a weak D match, TRBD1 (6 bases). CDR1 and CDR2 (germline): SGHAT, FQNNGV. CDR3 length: 15 amino acids. V lost 2 bases and J lost 3, with 11 bases in between. The CDR3 here is CASSLSGAVNQPQHF. CDR3 coding DNA: TGTGCCAGCAGCTTATCAGGGGCGGTCAATCAGCCCCAGCATTTT.

This clone occurred once. V is TRBV28 and J is TRBJ2-3; 12 positions match TRBD2. The CDR3 contains 14 residues. Germline assignment: CDR1 MDHEN and CDR2 SYDVKM. V dropped 6 bases and J dropped 6; count of bases not matched to a gene: 4. The CDR3 is CASRGLAGADTQYF. Written as DNA, the CDR3 is TGTGCCAGCAGGGGACTAGCGGGTGCCGATACGCAGTATTTT.

The J gene is TRBJ2-6, the V gene TRBV5-4, with no clear D. Trimming removed 3 bases from V and 1 base from J, with 11 bases in between. CDR3 size: 16 residues. Germline CDR1 reads SGHNT; CDR2 reads YYREEE (reference sequence). DNA of the CDR3: TGTGCCAGCAGCTCGGTGTTTATTTCTGGGGCCAACGTCCTGACTTTC. It yields the protein CASSSVFISGANVLTF.

This chain connects TRBV28 to TRBJ2-7; 12 bases agree with TRBD2. V was clipped by 10 bases and J by 3 bases; unmatched bases: 4. The CDR3 spans 13 residues. CDR1 is MDHEN, CDR2 SYDVKM, per germline. CDR3 amino acids: CATILAGGYEQYF. CDR3 coding DNA: TGTGCCACCATACTAGCGGGAGGCTACGAGCAGTACTTC.

This clone appeared once. The chain has TRBV29-1 and TRBJ1-1; D gene uncertain. In germline, CDR1 is SQVTM, CDR2 ANQGSEA. The CDR3 extends over 16 amino acids. The V end was cut by 7 bases, the J end by 0 bases, with 21 bases between. The DNA for the CDR3 is TGCAGCGCTGAGAGAGGAGGCAGACGTATGAACACTGAAGCTTTCTTT. Encoded protein: CSAERGGRRMNTEAFF.

This rearrangement joins TRBV28 to TRBJ2-1; 9 nucleotides align to TRBD1. This CDR3 is 12 amino acids long. Germline V gene data show CDR1 as MDHEN and CDR2 as SYDVKM. V lost 5 bases, J lost 15 bases, and 8 bases stayed unmatched. DNA of the CDR3: TGTGCCAGCAGTCCCGCGGACAGGGGCACGTTCTTC. The encoded protein is CASSPADRGTFF.

The CDR3 DNA reads as TGTGCCATCAGTGACACCTACGAGCAGTACTTC. This encodes CAISDTYEQYF. The chain employs TRBV10-3 and TRBJ2-7; D remains ambiguous. The V and J ends lost 3 bases and 2 bases respectively, with 2 bases between them. Germline CDR1 reads ENHRY; CDR2 reads SYGVKD. The CDR3 length is 11 residues.

The gene calls are TRBV5-1 and TRBJ2-2; TRBD1 aligns across 11 bases. With 4 bases clipped from V and 6 bases from J, the junction kept 5 bases outside the gene matches. Looked up from germline, CDR1 is SGHRS and CDR2 is YFSETQ. This CDR3 spans 15 amino acids. The CDR3 nucleotides read TGCGCCAGCAGCACAAGGACAGGGGGCCCCGGGGAGCTGTTTTTT. Its protein is CASSTRTGGPGELFF.

V usage is TRBV29-1 and J usage is TRBJ1-5; 8 bases align to TRBD1. The CDR3 sequence is 13 residues long. The V gene end was trimmed by 8 bases and the J gene end by 6 bases; junction bases not matched to a gene: 9. Germline V lookup: CDR1 SQVTM, CDR2 ANQGSEA. CDR3 nucleotide sequence: TGCAGCTCCTCGACAGGGGATGGTCAGCCCCAGCATTTT. It yields the protein CSSSTGDGQPQHF.

The chain uses TRBV6-5 and TRBJ1-6; 7 bases agree with TRBD1. CDR1 is MNHEY, CDR2 SVGAGI, per germline. The CDR3 contains 16 residues. The J segment lost 9 bases and the V segment lost 0 bases, leaving 8 bases of the junction unmatched. The CDR3 loop is CASSYSTGIGSSPLHF. The CDR3 coding sequence is TGTGCCAGCAGTTACTCGACAGGGATTGGCAGTTCACCCCTCCACTTT.

The rearrangement joins TRBV15 to TRBJ2-7; possible D gene TRBD1, 6 bases. There are 14 residues in the CDR3. Deletions cut 5 bases from V and 4 bases from J, with 15 bases between. CDR1 and CDR2 from the germline V gene are LNHNV and YYDKDF (reference sequence). The CDR3 here is CATSPGRGEYEQYF. CDR3 coding DNA: TGTGCCACCAGCCCGGGCAGGGGAGAGTACGAGCAGTACTTC.

The gene calls are TRBV7-9 and TRBJ2-5; the match to TRBD2 covers 10 bases. Germline CDR1 reads SEHNR; CDR2 reads FQNEAQ (reference sequence). The CDR3 totals 15 residues. The junction had 9 bases not matched to a gene; V was cut back by 5 bases and J by 6 bases. CDR3: CASSVPSGGSKTQYF. CDR3 nucleotide sequence: TGTGCCAGCAGCGTTCCTAGCGGGGGTTCGAAGACCCAGTACTTC.

The V call is TRBV14, the J call TRBJ1-2; possibly TRBD1 for D (6 bases). V was pared by 1 base and J by 8 bases, with 20 bases between. The CDR3 spans 16 residues. Looked up from germline, CDR1 is SGHDN and CDR2 is FVKESK. The CDR3 coding sequence is TGTGCCAGCAGCCAAGGACAGGTAGGAAGAGGATTCGGCTACACCTTC. It specifies CASSQGQVGRGFGYTF.

This clone occurred once. The rearrangement uses TRBV11-3 and TRBJ2-1; D ambiguous. Deletions cut 0 bases from V and 6 bases from J, with 6 bases between. CDR3 length equals 13 residues. CDR1 is SGHNT, CDR2 YENEEA, per germline. The CDR3 sequence: CASSLDLGNEQFF. The CDR3 DNA reads TGTGCCAGCAGCTTAGACCTTGGCAATGAGCAGTTCTTC.

The V and J genes are TRBV5-1 and TRBJ2-5, with 8 bases matching TRBD1. Per the germline V gene, CDR1 is SGHRS and CDR2 is YFSETQ. Losses at the gene ends were 4 bases for V and 1 base for J; bases not matched to a gene: 6. The CDR3 runs 15 residues. The CDR3 nucleotides read TGCGCCAGCAGCCCGGGGACAGGTGGCCAAGAGACCCAGTACTTC. Its translation is CASSPGTGGQETQYF.

The V gene is TRBV13, the J gene TRBJ2-3, with D possibly TRBD2 on 7 matching bases. Trimming took off 5 bases at V and 5 bases at J, with 14 bases between the two ends. Looked up from germline, CDR1 is PRHDT and CDR2 is FYEKMQ (reference sequence). The CDR3 sequence is 14 residues long. This CDR3 reads CASSGGGQRDTQYF. The CDR3 DNA follows: TGTGCCAGCAGCGGGGGGGGCCAGAGAGATACGCAGTATTTT. Filled out from reference TRBV13 and TRBJ2-3, the complete variable domain reads AAGVIQSPRHLIKEKRETATLKCYPIPRHDTVYWYQQGPGQDPQFLISFYEKMQSDKGSIPDRFSAQQFSDYHSELNMSSLELGDSALYFCASSGGGQRDTQYFGPGTRLTVL.

The gene calls are TRBV5-1 and TRBJ1-5; TRBD1 might be the D (5 bases). This CDR3 comprises 14 residues. The germline CDR1 and CDR2 sequences are SGHRS and YFSETQ. V dropped 5 bases and J dropped 7 bases, with 16 bases sitting between them. CDR3 sequence reads: CASSMAGEGQPQHF. Here the CDR3 DNA reads TGCGCCAGCAGTATGGCGGGGGAGGGGCAGCCCCAGCATTTT.

The chain is built from TRBV11-2 and TRBJ1-3; D uncertain. The CDR3 length is 13 residues. Germline values: CDR1 SGHAT, CDR2 FQNNGV. V dropped 5 bases and J dropped 7 bases, with 12 bases sitting between them. The CDR3 here is CASSSNRGNTIYF. DNA for the CDR3: TGTGCCAGCAGCAGCAATCGGGGTAACACCATATATTTT.

V is TRBV10-3 and J is TRBJ1-1, with TRBD1 as a possible D gene (5 bases). Trimming pared 1 base from V and 2 bases from J, leaving 14 bases between. CDR1 and CDR2 from the germline V gene are ENHRY and SYGVKD. The CDR3 totals 16 residues. DNA for the CDR3: TGTGCCATCAGTGAGTTTAAGGGGCTAGCCAACACTGAAGCTTTCTTT. It yields the protein CAISEFKGLANTEAFF.